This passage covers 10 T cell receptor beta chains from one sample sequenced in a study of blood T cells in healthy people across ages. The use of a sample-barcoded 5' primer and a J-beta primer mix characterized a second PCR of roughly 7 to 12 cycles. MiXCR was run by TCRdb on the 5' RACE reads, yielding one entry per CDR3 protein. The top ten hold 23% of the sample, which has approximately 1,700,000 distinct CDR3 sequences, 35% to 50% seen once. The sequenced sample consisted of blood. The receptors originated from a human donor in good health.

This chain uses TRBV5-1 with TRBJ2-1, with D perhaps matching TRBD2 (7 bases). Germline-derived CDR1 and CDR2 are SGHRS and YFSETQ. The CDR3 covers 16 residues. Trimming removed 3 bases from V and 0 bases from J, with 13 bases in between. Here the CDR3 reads CASSYRGGASYNEQFF. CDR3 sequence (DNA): TGCGCCAGCAGCTACCGAGGGGGGGCCTCCTACAATGAGCAGTTCTTC.

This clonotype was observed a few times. The CDR3 here is CASSLTGGEPGANVLTF. For the CDR3, the DNA is TGTGCCAGCAGCCTGACAGGGGGCGAGCCTGGGGCCAACGTCCTGACTTTC. The chain is built from TRBV4-2 and TRBJ2-6, with 10 nucleotides matching TRBD1. This CDR3 comprises 17 residues. Unmatched junction bases numbered 5, after V lost 4 bases and J lost 2 bases. Germline CDR1 and CDR2: LGHNA and YNFKEQ.

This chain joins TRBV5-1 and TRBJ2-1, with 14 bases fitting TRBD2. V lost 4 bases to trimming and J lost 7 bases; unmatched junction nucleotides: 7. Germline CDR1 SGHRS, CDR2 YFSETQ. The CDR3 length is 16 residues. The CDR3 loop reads CASSMTGTSGGNEQFF. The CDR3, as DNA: TGCGCCAGCAGCATGACCGGGACTAGCGGGGGTAATGAGCAGTTCTTC.

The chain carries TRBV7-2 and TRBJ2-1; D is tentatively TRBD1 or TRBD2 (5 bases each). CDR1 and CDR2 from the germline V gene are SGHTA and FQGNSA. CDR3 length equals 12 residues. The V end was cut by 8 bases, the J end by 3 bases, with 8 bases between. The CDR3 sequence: CASLGDYNEQFF. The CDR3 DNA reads TGTGCCAGCTTGGGGGACTACAATGAGCAGTTCTTC.

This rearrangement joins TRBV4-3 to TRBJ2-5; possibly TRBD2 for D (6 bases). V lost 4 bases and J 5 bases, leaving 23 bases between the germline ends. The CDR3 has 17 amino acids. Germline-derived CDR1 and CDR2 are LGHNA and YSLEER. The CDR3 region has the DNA TGCGCCAGCAGCCCTCACGGAGGTGGGCGGAGGGAGGAGACCCAGTACTTC. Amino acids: CASSPHGGGRREETQYF.

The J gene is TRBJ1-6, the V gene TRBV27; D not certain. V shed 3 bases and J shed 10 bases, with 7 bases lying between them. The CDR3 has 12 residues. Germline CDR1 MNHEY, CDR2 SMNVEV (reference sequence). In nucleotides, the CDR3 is TGTGCCAGCAGTTTTTTTAGGTCACCCCTCCACTTT. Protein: CASSFFRSPLHF.

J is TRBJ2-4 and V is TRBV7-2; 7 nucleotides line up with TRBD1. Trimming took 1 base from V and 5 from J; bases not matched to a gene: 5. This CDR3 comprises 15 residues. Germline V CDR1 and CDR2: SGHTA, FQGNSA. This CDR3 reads CASSLVGGAENIQYF. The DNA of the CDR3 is TGTGCCAGCAGCTTAGTAGGGGGCGCAGAAAACATTCAGTACTTC.

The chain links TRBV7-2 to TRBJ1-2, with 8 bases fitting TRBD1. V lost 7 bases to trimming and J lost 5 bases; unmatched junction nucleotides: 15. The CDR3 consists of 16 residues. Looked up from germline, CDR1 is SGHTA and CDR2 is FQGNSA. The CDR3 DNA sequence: TGTGCCAGCACCTCCCCCAGGGGGCAGGGGGATTATGGCTACACCTTC. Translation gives CASTSPRGQGDYGYTF.

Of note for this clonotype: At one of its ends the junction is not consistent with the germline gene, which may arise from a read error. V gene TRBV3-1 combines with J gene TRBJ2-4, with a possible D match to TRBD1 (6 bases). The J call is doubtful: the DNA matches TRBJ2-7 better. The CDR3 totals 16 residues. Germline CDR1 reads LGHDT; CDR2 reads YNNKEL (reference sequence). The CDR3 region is CVSSSSQGRRRYEQYF. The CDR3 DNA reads TGTGTCAGCAGCTCCTCCCAGGGGCGACGTCGTTACGAGCAGTACTTC.

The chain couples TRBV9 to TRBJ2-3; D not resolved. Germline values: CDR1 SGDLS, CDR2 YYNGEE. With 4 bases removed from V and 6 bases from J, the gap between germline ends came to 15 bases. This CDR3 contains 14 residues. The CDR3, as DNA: TGTGCCAGCAGCCCCATTGGAGTGGCGGATACGCAGTATTTT. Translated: CASSPIGVADTQYF.